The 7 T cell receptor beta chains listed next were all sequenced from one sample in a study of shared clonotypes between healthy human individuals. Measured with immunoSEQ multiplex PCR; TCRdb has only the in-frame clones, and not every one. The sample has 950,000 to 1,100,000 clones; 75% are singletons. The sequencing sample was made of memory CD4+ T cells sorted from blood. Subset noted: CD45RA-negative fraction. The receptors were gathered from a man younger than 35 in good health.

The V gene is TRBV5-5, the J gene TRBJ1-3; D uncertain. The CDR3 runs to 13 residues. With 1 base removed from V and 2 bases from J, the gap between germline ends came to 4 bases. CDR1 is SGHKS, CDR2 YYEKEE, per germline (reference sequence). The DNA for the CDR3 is TGTGCCAGCAGCTTGTTTCCTGGAAACACCATATATTTT. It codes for CASSLFPGNTIYF.

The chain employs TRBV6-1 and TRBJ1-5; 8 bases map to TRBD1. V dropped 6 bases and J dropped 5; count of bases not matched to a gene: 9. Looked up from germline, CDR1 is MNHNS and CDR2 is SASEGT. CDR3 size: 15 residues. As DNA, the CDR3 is TGTGCCAGCAGCGCCGACAGGGGTCGCGATCAGCCCCAGCATTTT. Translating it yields CASSADRGRDQPQHF.

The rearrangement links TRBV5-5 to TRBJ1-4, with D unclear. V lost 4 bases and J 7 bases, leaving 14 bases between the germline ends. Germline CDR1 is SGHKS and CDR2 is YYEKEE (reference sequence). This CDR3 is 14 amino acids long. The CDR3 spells CASSRGGDAEKLFF. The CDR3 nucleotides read TGTGCCAGCAGCCGCGGTGGAGATGCTGAAAAACTGTTTTTT.

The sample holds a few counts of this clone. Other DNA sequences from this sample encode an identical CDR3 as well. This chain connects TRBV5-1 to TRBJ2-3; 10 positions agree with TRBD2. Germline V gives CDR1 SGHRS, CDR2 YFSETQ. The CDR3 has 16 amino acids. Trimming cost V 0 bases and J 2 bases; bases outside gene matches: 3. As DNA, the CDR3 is TGCGCCAGCAGCTTGGGGACTAGCGGAAACACAGATACGCAGTATTTT. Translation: CASSLGTSGNTDTQYF.

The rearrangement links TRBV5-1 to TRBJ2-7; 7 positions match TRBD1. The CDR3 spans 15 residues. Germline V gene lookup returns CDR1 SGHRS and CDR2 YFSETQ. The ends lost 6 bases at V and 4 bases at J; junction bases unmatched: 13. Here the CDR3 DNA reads TGCGCCAGCAACCCGAACAGGGGAACCCTATACGAGCAGTACTTC. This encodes CASNPNRGTLYEQYF.

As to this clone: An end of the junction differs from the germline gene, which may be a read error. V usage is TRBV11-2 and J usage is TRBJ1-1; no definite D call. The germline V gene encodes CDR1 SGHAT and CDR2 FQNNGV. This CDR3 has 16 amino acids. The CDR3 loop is CASSQDQAQRNTEAFF. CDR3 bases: TGCGCCAGCAGCCAAGATCAAGCACAGAGGAACACTGAAGCTTTCTTT.

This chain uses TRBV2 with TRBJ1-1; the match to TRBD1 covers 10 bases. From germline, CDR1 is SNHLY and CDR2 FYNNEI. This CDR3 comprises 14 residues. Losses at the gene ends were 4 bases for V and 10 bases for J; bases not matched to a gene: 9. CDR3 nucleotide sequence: TGTGCCAGCAGTGTGCGACAGGGGGCCAGAGTAGCTTTCTTT. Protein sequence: CASSVRQGARVAFF.